This is a list of T cell receptor beta chains from one sample in a study of molecular identifiers for immune sequencing clone quantification. A single record per CDR3 protein comes from TCRdb applying MiXCR to the PCR reads. This sample carries 63,000 or so distinct CDR3 sequences, under 20% of them seen once, and the ten largest clones take 1.5%. Sequencing was done on a sample of naive CD8+ T cells from blood, with Jurkat cell RNA spiked in. The source is a human donor in good health. Some libraries in this study had Jurkat cell RNA spiked in. The CDR3 runs from the conserved cysteine through the conserved F or W. D genes are given only for firm matches. Some rows mark clone size as missing; the rest say once, few, many or name a class of expanded clone.

j_call clone_size v_call d_call cdr3_aa cdr3_nt
TRBJ1-2 once TRBV29-1 NA CNLVTPLQANYGYTF TGCAACCTTGTGACTCCTTTGCAGGCTAACTATGGCTACACCTTC
TRBJ2-2 many TRBV9 NA CASSVPNTGELFF TGTGCCAGCAGCGTTCCGAACACCGGGGAGCTGTTTTTT
TRBJ2-1 once TRBV11-3 TRBD2 CASRGRGYNEWQFF TGTGCCAGCAGGGGGCGGGGGTACAATGAGTGGCAGTTCTTC
TRBJ1-6 many TRBV10-2 TRBD1 CASRDRGSPLHF TGCGCCAGCAGGGACAGGGGTTCACCCCTCCACTTT
TRBJ2-7 few TRBV11-2 NA CASSPSDYHYEQYF TGTGCCAGCAGCCCTTCGGACTACCACTACGAGCAGTACTTC
TRBJ2-7 many TRBV30 NA CAWSVSPGLEQYF TGTGCCTGGAGTGTATCGCCAGGGCTCGAGCAGTACTTC
TRBJ2-7 few TRBV21-1 NA CASSNGTGARSEQYF TGTGCCAGCAGCAATGGGACAGGGGCAAGGTCCGAGCAGTACTTC
TRBJ1-1 once TRBV28 TRBD1 CASSFGTGSLVTEAFF TGTGCCAGCAGTTTTGGGACAGGGTCACTGGTCACTGAAGCTTTCTTT
TRBJ2-1 many TRBV18 TRBD2 CASSLLAGGPGINEQFF TGTGCCAGCTCACTGTTAGCGGGAGGGCCCGGGATCAATGAGCAGTTCTTC
TRBJ2-2 many TRBV20-1 TRBD2 CSARDGTSGVANTGELFF TGCAGTGCTAGAGATGGGACTAGCGGGGTCGCGAACACCGGGGAGCTGTTTTTT
TRBJ2-1 many TRBV24-1 TRBD2 CATNLAGANEQFF TGTGCCACCAACCTAGCGGGCGCCAATGAGCAGTTCTTC
TRBJ1-5 many TRBV12-3/TRBV12-4 NA CASSPDRNNQPQHF TGTGCCAGCAGCCCAGACAGGAACAATCAGCCCCAGCATTTT
TRBJ2-3 many TRBV28 NA CAVVQLNSDTQYF TGTGCGGTCGTGCAACTTAATTCAGATACGCAGTATTTT
TRBJ2-7 many TRBV4-1 NA CASSQGNYEQYF TGCGCCAGCAGCCAAGGGAACTACGAGCAGTACTTC
TRBJ2-1 NA TRBV24-1 TRBD2 CATSEAGTSTNEQFF TGTGCCACCAGTGAGGCCGGGACTAGCACAAATGAGCAGTTCTTC
TRBJ2-1 many TRBV7-2 NA CASSLAWVGLPDNEQFF TGTGCCAGCAGCTTAGCGTGGGTAGGCCTCCCTGACAATGAGCAGTTCTTC
TRBJ2-5 many TRBV29-1 NA CSAQLAQETQYF TGCAGCGCCCAACTAGCCCAAGAGACCCAGTACTTC
TRBJ2-7 few TRBV19 NA CASSTNAMEQYF TGTGCCAGTAGTACGAATGCGATGGAGCAGTACTTC
TRBJ1-5 many TRBV6-5 NA CASSPLGNSQPQHF TGTGCCAGCAGCCCGTTGGGGAATAGTCAGCCCCAGCATTTT
TRBJ1-1 many TRBV30 NA CAWSVGQLSEAFF TGTGCCTGGAGTGTAGGACAGCTTAGTGAAGCTTTCTTT
TRBJ1-6 many TRBV27 TRBD1 CASSSTGYSPLHF TGTGCCAGCAGTTCGACAGGGTATTCACCCCTCCACTTT
TRBJ1-5 many TRBV19 NA CASSTSGNQPQHF TGTGCCAGTAGTACCTCAGGGAATCAGCCCCAGCATTTT
TRBJ2-3 many TRBV5-1 TRBD2 CASSLARLAGVPDTQYF TGCGCCAGCAGCTTGGCCAGACTAGCGGGAGTCCCCGATACGCAGTATTTT
TRBJ2-1 many TRBV4-3 NA CASSSSLDGKYNEQFF TGCGCCAGCAGTAGCAGTCTGGACGGAAAATACAATGAGCAGTTCTTC
TRBJ2-5 many TRBV5-5 NA CASSLTETQYF TGTGCCAGCAGCTTGACTGAGACCCAGTACTTC
TRBJ2-5 few TRBV9 TRBD2 CASSVGGRDETQYF TGTGCCAGCAGCGTAGGCGGGAGGGACGAGACCCAGTACTTC
TRBJ2-2 NA TRBV4-3 NA CASSQMTGNTGELFF TGCGCCAGCAGCCAAATGACAGGGAACACCGGGGAGCTGTTTTTT
TRBJ2-6 many TRBV7-8 TRBD2 CATRGSLAGNSGANVLTF TGTGCCACCCGGGGATCGCTAGCGGGGAACTCTGGGGCCAACGTCCTGACTTTC
TRBJ2-7 many TRBV20-1 TRBD2 CSASNWRERVYEQYF TGCAGTGCCTCAAACTGGCGGGAGAGGGTTTACGAGCAGTACTTC
TRBJ1-1 NA TRBV27 NA CASSSGRGTEAFF TGTGCCAGCAGTTCAGGGCGGGGGACTGAAGCTTTCTTT
TRBJ2-1 many TRBV11-2 NA CASSLEAGRTTHEQFF TGTGCCAGCAGCTTAGAGGCCGGGAGAACGACCCATGAGCAGTTCTTC
TRBJ1-1 many TRBV7-9 NA CASSAGNTEAFF TGTGCCAGCTCTGCAGGAAACACTGAAGCTTTCTTT
TRBJ2-5 many TRBV15 TRBD2 CATGRTSGSETQYF TGTGCCACCGGGCGAACTAGCGGGAGTGAGACCCAGTACTTC
TRBJ2-1 NA TRBV7-9 TRBD2 CASSSRLAINEQFF TGTGCCAGCAGCTCTCGACTAGCGATTAATGAGCAGTTCTTC
TRBJ2-3 many TRBV5-6 NA CASSSGLVGAYDTQYF TGTGCCAGCAGCTCGGGGCTGGTTGGGGCCTACGATACGCAGTATTTT
TRBJ2-2 many TRBV7-9 TRBD2 CASSSPGTSGVPNTGELFF TGTGCCAGCAGTTCACCCGGGACTAGCGGGGTCCCGAACACCGGGGAGCTGTTTTTT
TRBJ2-7 many TRBV11-2 TRBD2 CASSLGSSGSHYEQYF TGTGCCAGCAGCTTGGGGAGTAGCGGGAGCCACTACGAGCAGTACTTC